A single sample gave rise to the 27 T cell receptor beta chains below, sequenced in a study of T cells in Graves' hyperthyroidism and ophthalmopathy. Authors of the study amplified TCR beta CDR3 regions from RNA transcripts. The HTBI primer set drove a first-round RT-PCR of the TCR CDR3. One entry per CDR3 protein results from TCRdb running MiXCR on the multiplex PCR reads. The sample includes about 410,000 distinct CDR3 sequences, approximately 14% seen only once; the top ten take roughly a fifth. Source material: blood. The origin of the receptors is a woman in her twenties or thirties with Graves' ophthalmopathy.

The V and J genes are TRBV6-1 and TRBJ1-4; D ambiguous. Trimming left V 6 bases short and J 8 bases short, with 7 bases between. Germline V CDR1 and CDR2: MNHNS, SASEGT. This CDR3 comprises 11 residues. The CDR3 sequence: CASSPPEKLFF. CDR3 nucleotide sequence: TGTGCCAGCAGCCCCCCCGAAAAACTGTTTTTT.

Ten or more counts support this clonotype. The genes are TRBV15 and TRBJ2-3; a possible D gene is TRBD2 (5 bases). The CDR3 is made up of 19 amino acids. The germline gives CDR1 LNHNV, CDR2 YYDKDF (reference sequence). Trimming left V 0 bases short and J 0 bases short, with 19 bases between. CDR3 region: CATSRDERMLPGSTDTQYF. The CDR3 DNA follows: TGTGCCACCAGCAGAGATGAGAGGATGCTGCCGGGAAGCACAGATACGCAGTATTTT.

The chain combines TRBV27 with TRBJ2-7; maybe TRBD1 (6 bases). V lost 8 bases and J 0 bases, leaving 17 bases between the germline ends. CDR3 length: 15 residues. CDR1 MNHEY and CDR2 SMNVEV come from the germline V gene (reference sequence). CDR3 amino acids: CASHPGTRSSYEQYF. In DNA, the CDR3 is TGTGCCAGCCACCCCGGGACAAGAAGCTCCTACGAGCAGTACTTC.

The chain employs TRBV6-5 and TRBJ1-5, with TRBD1 matching over 7 bases. The CDR3 runs 14 residues. Per germline, CDR1 MNHEY and CDR2 SVGAGI. V lost 0 bases to trimming and J lost 6 bases; unmatched junction nucleotides: 2. The CDR3 here is CASSYSDRAQPQHF. In nucleotides, the CDR3 is TGTGCCAGCAGTTACTCAGACAGGGCTCAGCCCCAGCATTTT.

This clonotype was detected ten times or more. The J gene is TRBJ2-1, the V gene TRBV7-2; 8 bases fit TRBD2. CDR3 size: 13 residues. Germline CDR1 reads SGHTA; CDR2 reads FQGNSA. Trimming at V came to 1 base and at J to 12 bases, leaving 5 bases not matched to a gene. CDR3 nucleotides: TGTGCCAGCAGCTTAGTGGTACGGGAGGGGCAGTTCTTC. This encodes CASSLVVREGQFF.

This clonotype has only a few counts. The chain combines TRBV2 with TRBJ1-5, with D unclear. Germline V CDR1 and CDR2: SNHLY, FYNNEI. The CDR3 runs to 16 residues. V gave up 3 bases and J gave up 0 bases, with 12 bases separating them. CDR3 DNA sequence: TGTGCCAGCAGTGACCCTGGCGGATTTAGCAATCAGCCCCAGCATTTT. It is translated as CASSDPGGFSNQPQHF. Full variable domain (rest looked up from reference TRBV2 and TRBJ1-5): EPEVTQTPSHQVTQMGQEVILRCVPISNHLYFYWYRQILGQKVEFLVSFYNNEISEKSEIFDDQFSVERPDGSNFTLKIRSTKLEDSAMYFCASSDPGGFSNQPQHFGDGTRLSIL.

A few counts support this clonotype. The gene calls are TRBV7-9 and TRBJ2-1, with TRBD2 identical over 9 bases. The CDR3 has 15 amino acids. Per germline, CDR1 SEHNR and CDR2 FQNEAQ (reference sequence). The trim removed 5 bases at V and 6 bases at J, leaving 8 bases unmatched. CDR3 residues: CASSREGLAFNEQFF. The CDR3 nucleotides are TGTGCCAGCAGCCGAGAGGGACTAGCCTTCAATGAGCAGTTCTTC.

V usage is TRBV10-3 and J usage is TRBJ1-5; 8 positions match TRBD1. The germline V gene encodes CDR1 ENHRY and CDR2 SYGVKD. The CDR3 length is 14 residues. The V and J ends lost 5 bases and 4 bases, in that order; junction bases with no gene match: 4. DNA for the CDR3: TGTGCCATCAGTCGGACAGGGAAAAATCAGCCCCAGCATTTT. Its translation: CAISRTGKNQPQHF.

This clonotype occurred many times. The V gene is TRBV10-2, the J gene TRBJ2-5; TRBD2 is a possible D gene (6 bases). Germline V lookup: CDR1 WSHSY, CDR2 SAAADI. V was pared by 6 bases and J by 6 bases, with 14 bases between. CDR3 length: 13 residues. Here the CDR3 DNA reads TGCGCCAGCAGAAGGGACTGGCTAAAGACCCAGTACTTC. Encoded protein: CASRRDWLKTQYF.

This clonotype was seen a few times. This rearrangement joins TRBV30 to TRBJ2-3; 9 bases match TRBD2. The CDR3 has 14 residues. The germline V gene encodes CDR1 GTSNPN and CDR2 SVGIG (reference sequence). Unmatched junction bases numbered 7, after V lost 8 bases and J lost 1 base. The CDR3 spells CASLAGARTDTQYF. The CDR3 region has the DNA TGTGCCAGCTTAGCGGGGGCCCGCACAGATACGCAGTATTTT. Supplemented by reference TRBV30 and TRBJ2-3, the full variable domain reads SQTIHQWPATLVQPVGSPLSLECTVEGTSNPNLYWYRQAAGRGLQLLFYSVGIGQISSEVPQNLSASRPQDRQFILSSKKLLLSDSGFYLCASLAGARTDTQYFGPGTRLTVL.

The CDR3, as DNA: TGTGCCTGGGTAGCTGGCAGGGGGGCCTACGAGCAGTACTTC. It yields the protein CAWVAGRGAYEQYF. The chain links TRBV30 to TRBJ2-7; a possible D gene is TRBD1 (7 bases). The germline gives CDR1 GTSNPN, CDR2 SVGIG (reference sequence). V lost 5 bases, J lost 2 bases, and 16 bases lay in between. This CDR3 has 14 residues.

This clonotype showed up many times. This chain links TRBV20-1 with TRBJ2-7, with a weak D call TRBD2 (5 bases). CDR3 length: 15 amino acids. CDR1 and CDR2 from the germline V gene are DFQATT and SNEGSKA (reference sequence). The V gene lost 0 bases and the J gene lost 2 bases, with 14 bases spanning the gap. CDR3 coding DNA: TGCAGTGCTAGAGATATAGGTACGACTACCTACGAGCAGTACTTC. This gives the protein CSARDIGTTTYEQYF.

A few counts support this clonotype. This chain connects TRBV6-5 to TRBJ2-6; D call uncertain. The CDR3 has 17 amino acids. Trimming left V 2 bases short and J 0 bases short, with 11 bases between. Germline V gene lookup returns CDR1 MNHEY and CDR2 SVGAGI. The CDR3 loop reads CASSYLQIGSGANVLTF. The CDR3 DNA sequence: TGTGCCAGCAGTTACCTTCAAATTGGCTCTGGGGCCAACGTCCTGACTTTC.

This clonotype was observed a handful of times. The genes are TRBV4-1 and TRBJ2-5; D gene uncertain. CDR3 length: 14 amino acids. V shed 0 bases and J shed 7 bases, with 12 bases lying between them. Germline V gene sequence: CDR1 MGHRA, CDR2 YSYEKL. The CDR3 sequence is CASSQDPARGTQYF. CDR3 bases: TGCGCCAGCAGCCAAGATCCGGCCCGAGGGACCCAGTACTTC.

Notes on this clonotype: This may be a read error, as it is one base from a much larger clone. CDR3: CATSRDDTRYTEALF. CDR3 sequence (DNA): TGTGCCACCAGCAGAGATGACACGCGGTACACTGAAGCTTTGTTT. V is TRBV15 and J is TRBJ1-1; D not resolved. Germline V gene sequence: CDR1 LNHNV, CDR2 YYDKDF (reference sequence). CDR3 length: 15 residues.

This clonotype was counted many times. The rearrangement joins TRBV7-9 to TRBJ2-2; 11 nucleotides agree with TRBD2. The CDR3 contains 20 residues. Germline V gives CDR1 SEHNR, CDR2 FQNEAQ (reference sequence). With V trimmed by 5 bases and J by 0 bases, 14 bases remained unmatched. DNA for the CDR3: TGTGCCAGCAGCCCCATAACGGGACTAGCGGTACAACCGAACACCGGGGAGCTGTTTTTT. Its protein is CASSPITGLAVQPNTGELFF.

The rearrangement uses TRBV11-2 and TRBJ2-3; D uncertain. The germline CDR1 and CDR2 sequences are SGHAT and FQNNGV. The length of the CDR3 is 12 residues. V was cut by 6 bases and J by 6 bases, with 10 bases left in between. The CDR3, as DNA: TGTGCCAGCAGTCCACAGAGGGATACGCAGTATTTT. Protein sequence: CASSPQRDTQYF.

This clonotype was counted between two and nine times. The V and J genes are TRBV5-6 and TRBJ2-1; D uncertain. V was clipped by 4 bases and J by 0 bases, with 11 bases between them. The CDR3 is 15 amino acids. Germline loops: CDR1 SGHDT, CDR2 YYEEEE. CDR3 coding DNA: TGTGCCAGCAGCCTTCAGGTTCTCTCCTACAATGAGCAGTTCTTC. Translation: CASSLQVLSYNEQFF.

This clonotype was detected ten times or more. The V and J genes are TRBV6-6 and TRBJ2-3; 14 nucleotides agree with TRBD2. The germline V gene has CDR1 MNHNY and CDR2 SVGAGI (reference sequence). This CDR3 has 18 amino acids. The junction had 10 bases not matched to a gene; V was cut back by 2 bases and J by 6 bases. The chain's CDR3 is CASSYAPGLAGVVDTQYF. DNA of the CDR3: TGTGCCAGCAGTTACGCCCCGGGACTAGCGGGGGTCGTTGATACGCAGTATTTT.

This clonotype has at least ten counts. The chain is built from TRBV2 and TRBJ1-2, with D perhaps TRBD1 (5 bases). Between the trimmed V and J ends, which lost 6 bases and 6 bases, there was a span of 5 bases. The CDR3 has 10 residues. The germline CDR1 and CDR2 sequences are SNHLY and FYNNEI. CDR3 DNA: TGTGCCAGCAGCAGGGATGGCTACACCTTC. Encoded protein: CASSRDGYTF.

This clonotype was counted ten times or more. DNA of the CDR3: TGTGCCAGCAGCTTAGAAGGTGGGGCGGGCTACGAGCAGTACTTC. This codes for CASSLEGGAGYEQYF. The V gene is TRBV7-9, the J gene TRBJ2-7; perhaps D is TRBD1 or TRBD2 (5 bases each). V dropped 1 base and J dropped 3 bases, with 13 bases sitting between them. Per the germline V gene, CDR1 is SEHNR and CDR2 is FQNEAQ (reference sequence). The CDR3 is 15 residues long.

Many counts were recorded for this clonotype. The V call is TRBV28, the J call TRBJ1-5, with D uncertain. The CDR3 has 17 amino acids. V lost 3 bases and J lost 0, with 15 bases in between. The V gene's germline CDR1 is MDHEN and CDR2 SYDVKM. CDR3 loop: CASSLYLEGFSNQPQHF. CDR3 DNA: TGTGCCAGCAGTTTGTACCTGGAGGGTTTTAGCAATCAGCCCCAGCATTTT.

The gene calls are TRBV7-8 and TRBJ2-5, with 8 positions matching TRBD1. This CDR3 comprises 15 residues. Germline-derived CDR1 and CDR2 are SGHVS and FQNEAQ. The J segment lost 2 bases and the V segment lost 5 bases, leaving 7 bases of the junction unmatched. The CDR3 coding sequence is TGTGCCAGCAGCCCATGGACAGGGAAACAAGAGACCCAGTACTTC. It is translated as CASSPWTGKQETQYF.

In this sample, this clonotype turned up many times. The chain uses TRBV12-3 or TRBV12-4 and TRBJ1-1; TRBD1 might be the D (5 bases). This CDR3 is built from 15 residues. Trimming removed 3 bases at V and 5 bases at J, with 16 bases between. CDR3 DNA sequence: TGTGCCAGCAGTTTTCGGGGGGTACTAGGGACTGAAGCTTTCTTT. Protein sequence: CASSFRGVLGTEAFF.

This clonotype appeared a few times. The chain recombines TRBV6-1 with TRBJ2-5; D unclear. Germline CDR1 MNHNS, CDR2 SASEGT. CDR3 length: 14 amino acids. V shed 5 bases and J shed 2 bases, with 12 bases lying between them. The CDR3 DNA reads TGTGCCAGCAGTAGGTTTTCCCCTCAAGAGACCCAGTACTTC. It yields the protein CASSRFSPQETQYF.

This clonotype was seen a handful of times. The chain carries TRBV19 and TRBJ1-5; 8 nucleotides align to TRBD1. Germline CDR1 and CDR2: LNHDA and SQIVND (reference sequence). The CDR3 consists of 17 residues. The trim removed 3 bases at V and 1 base at J, leaving 8 bases unmatched. In DNA form, the CDR3 reads TGTGCCAGTAGTATCGGGTGGGGACAGGTAAGCAATCAGCCCCAGCATTTT. Encoded protein: CASSIGWGQVSNQPQHF.

This clonotype has a handful of counts. The J gene is TRBJ2-1, the V gene TRBV20-1; 13 nucleotides line up with TRBD2. The CDR3 is made up of 19 amino acids. Germline V CDR1 and CDR2: DFQATT, SNEGSKA (reference sequence). Trimming at V came to 1 base and at J to 6 bases, leaving 15 bases not matched to a gene. Written as DNA, the CDR3 is TGCAGTGCTAGAGTAAGACTAGCGGGGGGACCGAATCTGGCCAATGAGCAGTTCTTC. Translated, it gives CSARVRLAGGPNLANEQFF.